This TCR beta chain was captured in a study of blood T cell repertoires in COVID-19. Looking at the study overall: Collection of acute and convalescent COVID-19 samples took place in the United States, Italy and Spain. The cDNA or gDNA used as material had been derived from T cells, B-cell-depleted T cells, or PBMCs.

Under the authors' procedure: Amplification from reference gene primers served as the basis for estimated nucleated cell counts. Sequencing was performed with immunoSEQ multiplex PCR; in TCRdb, only in-frame clones are kept and a portion is missing. Clonal size and the V and J genes are those of that table, whereas D and trimming came from the DNA. The table includes about 120,000 clones, about 88% detected once. V was cut by 6 bases and J by 2 bases, with 15 bases left in between. There are 15 residues in the CDR3. The germline V gene has CDR1 SNHLY and CDR2 FYNNEI. The clonotype was recovered from a woman over 75 with acute or convalescent COVID-19. The rearrangement links TRBV2 to TRBJ2-3, with D possibly being TRBD1 (5 bases). Source material: peripheral blood. The CDR3 region is CASRAGFSVTDTQYF. CDR3 in DNA: TGTGCCAGCAGAGCAGGGTTTTCGGTCACAGATACGCAGTATTTT.